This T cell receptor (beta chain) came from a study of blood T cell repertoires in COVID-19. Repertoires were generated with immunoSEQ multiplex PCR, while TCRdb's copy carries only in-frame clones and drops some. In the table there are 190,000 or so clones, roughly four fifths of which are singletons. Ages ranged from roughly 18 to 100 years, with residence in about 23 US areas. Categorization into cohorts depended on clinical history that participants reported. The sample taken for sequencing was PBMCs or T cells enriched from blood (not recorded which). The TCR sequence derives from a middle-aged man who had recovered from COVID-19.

CDR3 in DNA: TGCGCCAGCAGCTTAGCGGGAGGTCAGCGAAACAATGAGCAGTTCTTC. Protein sequence: CASSLAGGQRNNEQFF. The V call is TRBV5-1, the J call TRBJ2-1; the match to TRBD2 covers 9 bases. The germline gives CDR1 SGHRS, CDR2 YFSETQ. The CDR3 is made up of 16 amino acids. V was pared by 2 bases and J by 5 bases, with 8 bases of the junction left unmatched.